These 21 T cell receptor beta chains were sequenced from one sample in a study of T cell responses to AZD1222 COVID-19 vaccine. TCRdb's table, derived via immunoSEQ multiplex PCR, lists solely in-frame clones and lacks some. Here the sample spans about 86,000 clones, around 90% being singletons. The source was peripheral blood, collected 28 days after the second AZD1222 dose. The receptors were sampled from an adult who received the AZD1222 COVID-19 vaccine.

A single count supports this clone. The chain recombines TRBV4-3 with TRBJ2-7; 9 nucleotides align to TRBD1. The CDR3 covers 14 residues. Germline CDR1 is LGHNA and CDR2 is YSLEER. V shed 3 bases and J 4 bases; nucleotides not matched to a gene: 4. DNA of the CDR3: TGCGCCAGCAGCCATGGGACAGGGACGTACGAGCAGTACTTC. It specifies CASSHGTGTYEQYF.

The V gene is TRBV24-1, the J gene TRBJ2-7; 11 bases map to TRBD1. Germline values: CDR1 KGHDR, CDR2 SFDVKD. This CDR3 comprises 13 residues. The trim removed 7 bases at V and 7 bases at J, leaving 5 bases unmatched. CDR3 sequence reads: CATSRDRGGEQYF. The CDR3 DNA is TGTGCCACCAGCCGGGACAGGGGGGGAGAGCAGTACTTC.

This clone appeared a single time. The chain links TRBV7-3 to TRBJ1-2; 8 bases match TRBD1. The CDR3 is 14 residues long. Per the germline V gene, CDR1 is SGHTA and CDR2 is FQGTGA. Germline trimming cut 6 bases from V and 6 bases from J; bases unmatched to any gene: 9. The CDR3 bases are TGTGCCAGCAGGGCTGCAGACAGGGGCGATGGCTACACCTTC. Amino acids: CASRAADRGDGYTF.

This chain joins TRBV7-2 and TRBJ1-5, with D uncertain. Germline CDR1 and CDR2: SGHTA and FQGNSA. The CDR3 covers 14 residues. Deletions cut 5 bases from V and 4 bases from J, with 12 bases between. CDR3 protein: CASSPFGVNQPQHF. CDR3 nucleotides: TGTGCCAGCAGCCCGTTCGGGGTGAATCAGCCCCAGCATTTT.

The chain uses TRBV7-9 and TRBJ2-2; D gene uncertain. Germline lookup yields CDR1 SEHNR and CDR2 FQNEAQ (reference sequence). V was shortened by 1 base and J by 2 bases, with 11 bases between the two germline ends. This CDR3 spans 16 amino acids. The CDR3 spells CASSLDFGENTGELFF. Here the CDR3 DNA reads TGTGCCAGCAGCTTAGATTTTGGGGAAAACACCGGGGAGCTGTTTTTT.

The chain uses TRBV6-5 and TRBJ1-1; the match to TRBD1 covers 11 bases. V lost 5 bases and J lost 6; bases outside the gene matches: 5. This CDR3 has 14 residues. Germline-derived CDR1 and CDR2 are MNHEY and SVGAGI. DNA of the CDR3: TGTGCCAGCAGTCCGGGACAGGGGGGCGCTGAAGCTTTCTTT. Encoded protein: CASSPGQGGAEAFF.

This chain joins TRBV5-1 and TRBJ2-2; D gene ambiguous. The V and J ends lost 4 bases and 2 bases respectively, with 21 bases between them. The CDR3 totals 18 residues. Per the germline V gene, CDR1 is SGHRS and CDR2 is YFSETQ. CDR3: CASSVDPLNGYNTGELFF. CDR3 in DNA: TGCGCCAGCAGCGTGGATCCTTTGAACGGGTATAACACCGGGGAGCTGTTTTTT.

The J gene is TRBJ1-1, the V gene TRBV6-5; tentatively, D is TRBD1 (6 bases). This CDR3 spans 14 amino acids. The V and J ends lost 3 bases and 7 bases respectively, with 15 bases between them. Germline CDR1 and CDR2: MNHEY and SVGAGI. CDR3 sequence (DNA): TGTGCCAGCAGTTATAATCCGGGGGCAGGTGAAGCTTTCTTT. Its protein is CASSYNPGAGEAFF.

Here the CDR3 reads CASSSRGVDIQYF. Here the CDR3 DNA reads TGTGCCAGCAGTTCCCGGGGGGTGGACATTCAGTACTTC. The chain couples TRBV27 to TRBJ2-4, with 7 bases that match TRBD2. Germline V gene lookup returns CDR1 MNHEY and CDR2 SMNVEV (reference sequence). V shed 4 bases, J shed 8 bases, and the junction held 5 bases outside the gene matches. This CDR3 has 13 residues.

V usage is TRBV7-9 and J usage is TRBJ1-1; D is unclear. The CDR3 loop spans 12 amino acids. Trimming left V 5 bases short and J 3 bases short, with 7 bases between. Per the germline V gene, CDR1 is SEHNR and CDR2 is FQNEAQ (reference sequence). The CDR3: CASSPSYTEAFF. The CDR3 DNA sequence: TGTGCCAGCAGCCCGAGCTACACTGAAGCTTTCTTT. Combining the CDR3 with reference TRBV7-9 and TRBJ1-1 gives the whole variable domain DTGVSQNPRHKITKRGQNVTFRCDPISEHNRLYWYRQTLGQGPEFLTYFQNEAQLEKSRLLSDRFSAERPKGSFSTLEIQRTEQGDSAMYLCASSPSYTEAFFGQGTRLTVV.

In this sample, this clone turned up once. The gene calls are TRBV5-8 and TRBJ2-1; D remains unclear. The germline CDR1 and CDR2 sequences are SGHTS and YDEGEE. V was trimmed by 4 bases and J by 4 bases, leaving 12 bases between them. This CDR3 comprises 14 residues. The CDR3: CASSPGPGYNEQFF. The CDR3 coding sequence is TGTGCCAGCAGCCCGGGTCCTGGGTACAATGAGCAGTTCTTC.

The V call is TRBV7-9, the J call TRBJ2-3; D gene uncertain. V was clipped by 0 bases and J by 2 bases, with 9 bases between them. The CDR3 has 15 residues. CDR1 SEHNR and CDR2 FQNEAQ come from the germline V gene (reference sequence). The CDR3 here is CASSLAIQYTDTQYF. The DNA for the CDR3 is TGTGCCAGCAGCTTAGCGATCCAGTACACAGATACGCAGTATTTT.

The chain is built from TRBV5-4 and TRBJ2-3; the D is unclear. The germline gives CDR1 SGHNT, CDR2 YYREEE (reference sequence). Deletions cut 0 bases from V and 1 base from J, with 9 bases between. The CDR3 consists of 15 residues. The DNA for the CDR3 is TGTGCCAGCAGCTTGGGCGGCACAGGCACAGATACGCAGTATTTT. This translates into CASSLGGTGTDTQYF.

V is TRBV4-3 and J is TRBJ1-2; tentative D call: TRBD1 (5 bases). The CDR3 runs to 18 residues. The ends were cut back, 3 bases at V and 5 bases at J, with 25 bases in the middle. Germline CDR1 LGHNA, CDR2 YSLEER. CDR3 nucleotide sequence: TGCGCCAGCAGCCACACGCTGACGTTAACCGGGACGAAGTATGGCTACACCTTC. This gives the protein CASSHTLTLTGTKYGYTF.

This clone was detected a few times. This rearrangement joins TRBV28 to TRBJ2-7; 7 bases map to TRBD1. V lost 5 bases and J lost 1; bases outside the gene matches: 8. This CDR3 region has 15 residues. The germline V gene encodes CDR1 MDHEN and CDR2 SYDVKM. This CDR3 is CASSPTGQSSYEQYF. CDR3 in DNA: TGTGCCAGCAGTCCTACGGGACAGAGTTCCTACGAGCAGTACTTC.

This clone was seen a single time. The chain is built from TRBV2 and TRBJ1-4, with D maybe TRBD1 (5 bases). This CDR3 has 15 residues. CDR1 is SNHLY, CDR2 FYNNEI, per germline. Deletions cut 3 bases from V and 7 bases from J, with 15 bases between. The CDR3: CASSEGTSGLEKLFF. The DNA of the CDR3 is TGTGCCAGCAGTGAGGGGACGTCAGGACTTGAAAAACTGTTTTTT.

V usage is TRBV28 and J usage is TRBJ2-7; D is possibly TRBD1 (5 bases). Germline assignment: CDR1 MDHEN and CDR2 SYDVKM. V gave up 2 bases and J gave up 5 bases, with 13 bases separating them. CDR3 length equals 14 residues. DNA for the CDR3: TGTGCCAGCAGTTTAGGAGACAGATATCACGAGCAGTACTTC. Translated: CASSLGDRYHEQYF.

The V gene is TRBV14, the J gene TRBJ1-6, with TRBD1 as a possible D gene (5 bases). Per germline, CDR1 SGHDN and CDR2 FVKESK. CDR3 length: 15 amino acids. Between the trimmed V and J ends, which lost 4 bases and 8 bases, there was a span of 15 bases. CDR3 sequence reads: CASSLITGGDSPLHF. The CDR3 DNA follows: TGTGCCAGCAGCCTAATTACGGGGGGAGATTCACCCCTCCACTTT.

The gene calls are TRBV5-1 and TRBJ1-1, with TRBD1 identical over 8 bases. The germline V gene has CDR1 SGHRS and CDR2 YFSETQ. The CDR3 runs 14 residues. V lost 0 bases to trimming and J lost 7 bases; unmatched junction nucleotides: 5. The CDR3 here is CASSLGQGSREAFF. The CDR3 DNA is TGCGCCAGCAGCTTGGGACAGGGGTCGCGTGAAGCTTTCTTT. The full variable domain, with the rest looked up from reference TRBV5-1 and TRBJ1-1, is KAGVTQTPRYLIKTRGQQVTLSCSPISGHRSVSWYQQTPGQGLQFLFEYFSETQRNKGNFPGRFSGRQFSNSRSEMNVSTLELGDSALYLCASSLGQGSREAFFGQGTRLTVV.

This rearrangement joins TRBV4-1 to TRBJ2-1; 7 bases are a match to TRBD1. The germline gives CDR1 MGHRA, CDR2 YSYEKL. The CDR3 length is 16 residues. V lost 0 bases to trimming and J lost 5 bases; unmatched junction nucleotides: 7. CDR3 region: CASSQDRRGQDNEQFF. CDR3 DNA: TGCGCCAGCAGCCAAGATAGGCGTGGACAGGACAATGAGCAGTTCTTC.

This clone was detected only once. DNA of the CDR3: TGTGCCAGCAGCTTAGTTTCAGGGGGAGGCAATCAGCCCCAGCATTTT. Its translation is CASSLVSGGGNQPQHF. This chain links TRBV7-8 with TRBJ1-5; the match to TRBD1 covers 7 bases. There are 16 residues in the CDR3. V lost 1 base to trimming and J lost 2 bases; unmatched junction nucleotides: 5. The germline CDR1 and CDR2 sequences are SGHVS and FQNEAQ.